This TCR beta chain originates from a study of T-cell memory formation after mild COVID-19. Overall study context: For the most part, TCR clusters were specific to one donor. Study findings and constraints: A subset of responding clones appeared in pre-infection memory, suggesting cross-reactive memory joined.

This clonotype was seen a few times. Antigen unknown. Libraries for TCRalpha and TCRbeta carried sample barcodes and unique molecular identifiers via 5'RACE. TCRdb fed the 5' RACE reads into MiXCR, producing one record per CDR3 protein. The table lists about 400,000 distinct CDR3 sequences, roughly 18% of them singletons. This TCR was sampled from a man younger than 35 who had mild COVID-19 (a few samples of this study predate the infection). Cell type and time point are not known. The sequencing input was PBMCs or a T cell subset sorted from them (not recorded which).

This chain's CDR3 is CASSQRLYGYTF. CDR3 coding DNA: TGTGCCAGCAGCCAGAGACTCTATGGCTACACCTTC. V gene TRBV5-5 combines with J gene TRBJ1-2; D gene unclear. The CDR3 contains 12 residues. CDR1 and CDR2 (germline): SGHKS, YYEKEE (reference sequence). Trimming left V 4 bases short and J 4 bases short, with 8 bases between.